This section outlines one T cell receptor beta chain sequence together with its context. There are a few counts of this clonotype. The antigen it binds to is not known. There are no base qualities to consult, and no much larger clone falls within one base. Library generation was performed with 5' RACE. TCRdb records Illumina HiSeq 2000 as the sequencer. A universal primer binding site was introduced by template switching, and a unique molecular identifier was present in the final cDNA, enabling accurate counting of TCR cDNA molecules. Specific primers in the conserved constant-segment region were used to synthesize first-strand cDNA for TCR alpha and beta chains. To control for contamination, each cDNA library was double barcoded with a SMART-Mk sample barcode plus Illumina barcodes. TruSeq adapter sequences along with Illumina sample barcodes were introduced in two successive PCR steps. The Illumina HiSeq platform was used with custom primers to sequence TCR alpha and beta cDNA libraries. The study's own analysis went as follows. Unique molecular identifiers were extracted from raw reads with MiGEC, and CDR3 positions were determined with MiXCR. Recombination models were inferred per individual with the repgenHMM and IGoR tools using an EM algorithm. The analysis of shared clonotypes was done with the tcR package in R, with sharing normalized by the product of cloneset sizes. Out-of-frame nonproductive sequences were analyzed to study raw recombination free of thymic and clonal selection effects. Using fastp at Q25 and MiXCR, TCRdb reprocessed the public reads and kept productive beta chains. One record per CDR3 amino acid sequence lists the most common genes and DNA. The V and J calls shown here were made by TCRdb, not taken from the authors' results. The sample table contains some 900,000 distinct CDR3 sequences; only one count was recorded for around 12% of them. Jointly, the top ten make up about 1.5% of the sample.

V gives up 4 bases and J gives up 0 bases, and the segment between their germline ends measures 17 bases. Reading the germline V gene gives CDR1 SGHRS and CDR2 YFSETQ. Measured from the cysteine to the phenylalanine, the CDR3 is 17 residues long. Of all the DNA, just the CDR3 is kept, 51 bases in frame from base 1. Every donor was a healthy Caucasian. Three pairs of female monozygotic twins, all aged 18 to 29 years, were included in the twin cohort. RNA for TCR libraries was isolated from peripheral blood mononuclear cells. The record originates from a study of identical twins (dated by TCRdb to the mid-2010s). Regarding the complete study: To test whether fetal clonotypes persist, this study deep-sequenced TCR alpha and beta repertoires from monozygotic twins, from unrelated adults of various ages, and from cord blood. Replicate twin experiments were performed at different times using different library preparation protocols to rule out contamination. What the authors observed across the whole study: Zero-insertion analyses could be partly confounded by invariant T cells such as MAIT and iNKT, although diverse VJ usage argued against such confounding for most clonotypes. In monozygotic twins, recombination models systematically underestimated out-of-frame TCR alpha sharing, but the models matched the sharing seen between unrelated individuals. Because the same donors could not be followed over many years, the conclusions relied on cross-sectional statistical analysis. Compared with coincidental sharing between unrelated individuals, an excess of low generation-probability sequences was observed among out-of-frame TCR alpha sequences shared between twins. A weaker excess of twin sharing was found in beta out-of-frame sequences because the signal-to-noise ratio was lowered by fewer shared sequences. Fewer insertions were carried by abundant cord blood beta clonotypes, a similar but weaker trend appeared in young adult naive repertoires, and no such trend appeared in memory repertoires.

These data were also filed under a second study, of yellow fever vaccine responses in identical twins. The second investigation adds: According to the authors, the vaccine-induced T cell response in identical twins seemed to be partly convergent and partly specific to each individual. Focusing on identical twins, the study followed the T cell clones that responded to the vaccine, and did so with precision.

The source material was PBMCs. The chain is made from TRBV5-1 and TRBJ2-1; TRBD2 is a weak D gene call, 5 bases matching. This sequence was found in a woman between 18 and 29 years old in good health. The DNA sequence reads TGCGCCAGCAGCCGGACGCTCGGGGTGAGCTCCTACAATGAGCAGTTCTTC. This gives the protein CASSRTLGVSSYNEQFF.